The clone carrying this T cell receptor beta chain appeared once. This sample stems from a study of graft-versus-host responses after intestinal transplantation. Study information: Among the recipients, all got anti-thymocyte globulin induction and then tacrolimus and steroids for approximately 3 years.

Profiled with immunoSEQ multiplex PCR; TCRdb holds only in-frame clones, not every one. The sample records 13,000 or so clones, about 36% being singletons. Around 200,000 CFSE-labeled responder cells were plated with around 200,000 irradiated, violet-dye-labeled stimulator cells. CFSE-low proliferating responders, CD3+CD4+ and CD3+CD8+, were sorted post-reaction. The CDR3 has 15 amino acids. The germline V gene has CDR1 SGHTA and CDR2 FQGNSA. V was shortened by 6 bases and J by 4 bases, with 16 bases between the two germline ends. The receptor's source is a human patient who received an intestinal transplant. The genes are TRBV7-2 and TRBJ2-1; a possible D gene is TRBD1 (6 bases). The source material was alloreactive CD4+ T cells from a mixed lymphocyte reaction culture, sampled before intestinal transplant. As for subset: CFSE-low proliferating T cells sorted from approximately 6-day pre-transplant mixed lymphocyte reaction (GvH or HvG direction). CDR3 nucleotides: TGTGCCAGCAGGCCGCAGGGGAATGTATACAATGAGCAGTTCTTC. Amino acids: CASRPQGNVYNEQFF.